This record looks at one T cell receptor (beta chain) sequence and its context. This entry comes from a study of T-cell reconstitution after alpha-beta-depleted transplantation in children. The authors prepared the TCRbeta library with unique molecular identifiers. Using its own MiXCR run on the PCR reads, TCRdb lists one record per CDR3 protein. The sample contains some 590,000 distinct CDR3 sequences, approximately 10% of which appear only once. This specimen consisted of PBMCs from the stem cell graft donor, obtained from the stem cell graft. The source of this sequence is a human donor who donated a stem cell graft to a child with acute myeloid leukemia.

The CDR3: CATSRERTVGVGAFF. CDR3 DNA sequence: TGTGCCACCAGCAGAGAGCGAACAGTCGGGGTCGGAGCTTTCTTT. This rearrangement joins TRBV15 to TRBJ1-1, with D unresolved. The CDR3 spans 15 residues. Germline lookup yields CDR1 LNHNV and CDR2 YYDKDF (reference sequence). The germline V and J ends were trimmed by 0 bases and 10 bases, with 18 bases remaining between them.